Described below is a single T cell receptor (beta chain) sequence and its context. This specimen belongs to a study of blood T cell repertoires in COVID-19. Study-wide context: Collection of acute and convalescent COVID-19 samples took place in the United States, Italy and Spain.

V dropped 5 bases and J dropped 10 bases, with 14 bases sitting between them. Germline CDR1 is LNHDA and CDR2 is SQIVND (reference sequence). The CDR3 contains 12 residues. Donors were grouped by their self-reported clinical history. Each exposed participant met a COVID-19 case in the 2 weeks preceding study entry. Study processing details: Nucleated cell number was recorded as an estimate derived from reference gene primer amplification. Some clones are missing from TCRdb's copy, which holds only in-frame ones; the method was immunoSEQ multiplex PCR. The V and J calls and clone size were taken over from that table, and D and trimming were inferred from the DNA. The sample lists 200,000 to 250,000 clones, around 90% seen once, with roughly 3.7% in the top ten.

The chain uses TRBV19 and TRBJ1-1, with TRBD1 as a possible D gene (6 bases). The sequence was obtained from a woman in her 30s who had been exposed to COVID-19. Source material: PBMCs or T cells enriched from blood (not recorded which). The CDR3 DNA follows: TGTGCCAGTAGTGCAACAGGGTCGGGAGCTTTCTTT. Translated: CASSATGSGAFF.